This T cell receptor beta chain was captured in a study of naive and memory T cell subsets. Broader study findings: In naive cells, over 95% of TCR sequences were seen only once. Possibly reflecting memory cells re-expressing CD45RA, a few larger clonotypes occurred in naive repertoires, especially CD8.

Two oligonucleotides, mixed equimolar, formed the beta constant-region primer covering TRBC1 and TRBC2. Ligated cDNA was amplified by four rounds of PCR with nested alpha and beta constant-region primers and SP2. TCRdb processed the UMI-ligation and nested PCR reads anew with MiXCR; each CDR3 protein has one entry. The sample records approximately 150,000 distinct CDR3 sequences, approximately 20% being singletons. This clonotype was counted between two and nine times. The target antigen is unknown. Four subsets defined by CD45RA and CD27 were sorted after CD3, CD4, CD8 and live/dead staining. Germline CDR1 KGHDR, CDR2 SFDVKD. The CDR3 is made up of 16 amino acids. J was trimmed by 6 bases and V by 8 bases; bases with no gene match: 13.

V is TRBV24-1 and J is TRBJ1-5; the match to TRBD1 covers 9 bases. Specimen: naive CD8+ T cells from blood. This clonotype was sampled from a human donor in good health. For the CDR3, the DNA is TGTGCCACCACCGATTCACAGGGGGCTAGGAGTCAGCCCCAGCATTTT. Translation: CATTDSQGARSQPQHF.